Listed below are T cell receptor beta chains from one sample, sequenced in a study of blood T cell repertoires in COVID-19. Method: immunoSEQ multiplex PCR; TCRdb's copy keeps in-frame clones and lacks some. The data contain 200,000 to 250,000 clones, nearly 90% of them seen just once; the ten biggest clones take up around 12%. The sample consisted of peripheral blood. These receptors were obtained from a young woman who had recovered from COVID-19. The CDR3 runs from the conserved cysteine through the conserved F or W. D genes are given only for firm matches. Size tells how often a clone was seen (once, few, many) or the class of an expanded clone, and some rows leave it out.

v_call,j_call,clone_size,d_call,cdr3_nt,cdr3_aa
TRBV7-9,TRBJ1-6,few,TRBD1,TGTGCCAGCAGCCCAGGGACAGTCAATTCACCCCTCCACTTT,CASSPGTVNSPLHF
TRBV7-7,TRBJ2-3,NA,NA,TGTGCCAGCAGCCCACAGGGTTTTGGTGGTACGCAGTATTTT,CASSPQGFGGTQYF
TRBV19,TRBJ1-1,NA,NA,TGTGCCAGTGTCCCCGGGGGAGGCACTGAAGCTTTCTTT,CASVPGGGTEAFF
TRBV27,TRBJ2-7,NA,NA,TGTGCCAGCAGTTTAGGGTTAGGGAGCGAAGAGCAGTACTTC,CASSLGLGSEEQYF
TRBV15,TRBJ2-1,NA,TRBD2,TGTGCCACCAGGAAGGGACTAGCGGGGAGCTCCTACAATGAGCAGTTCTTC,CATRKGLAGSSYNEQFF
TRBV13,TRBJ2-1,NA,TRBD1,TGTGCCAGCAGCCGGGACAGGGGTTACAATGAGCAGTTCTTC,CASSRDRGYNEQFF
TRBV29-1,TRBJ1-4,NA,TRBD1,TGCAGCGTCTCCGGGACAGGGATATCCTCTGCAACTAATGAAAAACTGTTTTTT,CSVSGTGISSATNEKLFF
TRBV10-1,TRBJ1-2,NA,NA,TGCGCCAGCAGTGAGTCGAGGGATCGCGGCTACACCTTC,CASSESRDRGYTF
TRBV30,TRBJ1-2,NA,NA,TGTGCCTGGAGCCTTACAGGGAAAGGAGGCTATGGCTACACCTTC,CAWSLTGKGGYGYTF
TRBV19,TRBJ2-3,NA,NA,TGTGCCAGTAGAAGATCTATCACAGATACGCAGTATTTT,CASRRSITDTQYF
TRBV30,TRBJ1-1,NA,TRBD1,TGTGCCTGGAGTGTGAGGGGGACAGGTACTGAAGCTTTCTTT,CAWSVRGTGTEAFF